These T cell receptor beta chains were read from a single sample in a study of beta chain features in type 1 diabetes. Data came from immunoSEQ multiplex PCR; TCRdb stores just in-frame clones and leaves some out. This table has about 180,000 clones, less than 15% appearing once. Input material: central memory CD4+ T cells from blood. The source of these receptors is a woman aged 18-29 years in good health. CDR3s include the opening cysteine and the closing phenylalanine or tryptophan. Fields, in order: J gene, V gene, D gene, CDR3 length, clone size, CDR3 protein, CDR3 DNA. D genes are given only for firm matches. Expanded clones are given a class, and other clones once, few, many or no size at all.

J: TRBJ2-7; V: TRBV28; D: NA; length: 14; size: NA; CDR3: CASSSRSPSDEQYF; DNA: TGTGCCAGCAGCTCCCGTTCACCCTCGGACGAGCAGTACTTC
J: TRBJ2-3; V: TRBV9; D: TRBD2; length: 17; size: NA; CDR3: CASSVGTSGRLSDTQYF; DNA: TGTGCCAGCAGCGTCGGGACTAGCGGGAGGTTGTCGGATACGCAGTATTTT
J: TRBJ2-3; V: TRBV30; D: TRBD2; length: 13; size: NA; CDR3: CAWTSGSTDTQYF; DNA: TGTGCCTGGACTAGCGGGAGCACAGATACGCAGTATTTT
J: TRBJ1-2; V: TRBV15; D: TRBD1; length: 16; size: NA; CDR3: CATSRDRGRGTYGYTF; DNA: TGTGCCACCAGCAGAGATCGTGGCAGGGGGACCTATGGCTACACCTTC
J: TRBJ2-7; V: TRBV30; D: NA; length: 13; size: NA; CDR3: CAWSGGGAYEQYF; DNA: TGTGCCTGGAGCGGAGGAGGAGCCTACGAGCAGTACTTC
J: TRBJ2-6; V: TRBV7-2; D: TRBD2; length: 17; size: NA; CDR3: CASSSRGAGVGANVLTF; DNA: TGTGCCAGCAGTTCCAGAGGAGCGGGAGTTGGGGCCAACGTCCTGACTTTC
J: TRBJ1-6; V: TRBV4-2; D: NA; length: 16; size: NA; CDR3: CASSQDYGGRGSPLHF; DNA: TGTGCCAGCAGCCAAGATTATGGGGGCAGAGGTTCACCCCTCCACTTT
J: TRBJ1-4; V: TRBV2; D: NA; length: 14; size: few; CDR3: CAGREGRANEKLFF; DNA: TGTGCCGGACGTGAAGGGAGGGCTAATGAAAAACTGTTTTTT
J: TRBJ2-7; V: TRBV10-3; D: NA; length: 14; size: NA; CDR3: CAISESSGNYEQYF; DNA: TGTGCCATCAGTGAGTCCAGCGGTAACTACGAGCAGTACTTC
J: TRBJ1-2; V: TRBV5-1; D: NA; length: 13; size: few; CDR3: CASSLGGDYGYTF; DNA: TGCGCCAGCAGCTTGGGCGGGGACTATGGCTACACCTTC
J: TRBJ2-1; V: TRBV18; D: TRBD1; length: 16; size: NA; CDR3: CASSPDRGVLNNEQFF; DNA: TGTGCCAGCTCACCCGACAGGGGGGTATTAAACAATGAGCAGTTCTTC
J: TRBJ2-5; V: TRBV20-1; D: NA; length: 10; size: many; CDR3: CSARRETQYF; DNA: TGCAGTGCCAGGAGGGAGACCCAGTACTTC
J: TRBJ1-4; V: TRBV30; D: TRBD1; length: 15; size: NA; CDR3: CAWSTTGLANEKLFF; DNA: TGTGCCTGGAGTACGACAGGGTTGGCTAATGAAAAACTGTTTTTT
J: TRBJ2-1; V: TRBV28; D: NA; length: 14; size: NA; CDR3: CASSFPGTHNEQFF; DNA: TGTGCCAGCAGCTTCCCGGGGACTCACAATGAGCAGTTCTTC
J: TRBJ1-5; V: TRBV10-3; D: NA; length: 18; size: once; CDR3: CAISEKGLGRGANQPQHF; DNA: TGTGCCATCAGTGAGAAAGGTCTGGGCCGTGGGGCCAATCAGCCCCAGCATTTT
J: TRBJ2-1; V: TRBV30; D: NA; length: 15; size: NA; CDR3: CAWSRLATSYNEQFF; DNA: TGTGCCTGGAGTCGTCTAGCGACGTCCTACAATGAGCAGTTCTTC
J: TRBJ2-5; V: TRBV15; D: NA; length: 14; size: NA; CDR3: CATSRDLGRETQYF; DNA: TGTGCCACCAGCAGGGACCTGGGGAGGGAGACCCAGTACTTC
J: TRBJ1-5; V: TRBV7-9; D: TRBD1; length: 17; size: few; CDR3: CASSFYRQGYSNQPQHF; DNA: TGTGCCAGCAGCTTTTACAGACAGGGGTATAGCAATCAGCCCCAGCATTTT
J: TRBJ2-1; V: TRBV18; D: NA; length: 15; size: NA; CDR3: CASSPGAAEYNEQFF; DNA: TGTGCCAGCTCACCTGGGGCGGCGGAATACAATGAGCAGTTCTTC
J: TRBJ1-1; V: TRBV18; D: NA; length: 13; size: NA; CDR3: CASSPISYTEAFF; DNA: TGTGCCAGCTCACCAATATCGTACACTGAAGCTTTCTTT
J: TRBJ1-1; V: TRBV19; D: TRBD1; length: 14; size: NA; CDR3: CASRTGGRNTEAFF; DNA: TGTGCCAGCAGGACAGGGGGACGGAACACTGAAGCTTTCTTT
J: TRBJ1-5; V: TRBV6-1; D: TRBD1; length: 15; size: few; CDR3: CASSEQAGGNQPQHF; DNA: TGTGCCAGCAGTGAACAGGCAGGGGGAAATCAGCCCCAGCATTTT
J: TRBJ2-5; V: TRBV7-2; D: TRBD1; length: 14; size: NA; CDR3: CASSLNRGGETQYF; DNA: TGTGCCAGCAGCCTCAACAGGGGTGGGGAGACCCAGTACTTC
J: TRBJ1-5; V: TRBV30; D: NA; length: 13; size: many; CDR3: CAWSSQGGSPQHF; DNA: TGTGCCTGGAGTTCCCAGGGAGGTTCGCCCCAGCATTTT
J: TRBJ2-1; V: TRBV9; D: NA; length: 16; size: NA; CDR3: CASSVKLAPERNEQFF; DNA: TGTGCCAGCAGCGTTAAACTAGCACCGGAGCGCAATGAGCAGTTCTTC